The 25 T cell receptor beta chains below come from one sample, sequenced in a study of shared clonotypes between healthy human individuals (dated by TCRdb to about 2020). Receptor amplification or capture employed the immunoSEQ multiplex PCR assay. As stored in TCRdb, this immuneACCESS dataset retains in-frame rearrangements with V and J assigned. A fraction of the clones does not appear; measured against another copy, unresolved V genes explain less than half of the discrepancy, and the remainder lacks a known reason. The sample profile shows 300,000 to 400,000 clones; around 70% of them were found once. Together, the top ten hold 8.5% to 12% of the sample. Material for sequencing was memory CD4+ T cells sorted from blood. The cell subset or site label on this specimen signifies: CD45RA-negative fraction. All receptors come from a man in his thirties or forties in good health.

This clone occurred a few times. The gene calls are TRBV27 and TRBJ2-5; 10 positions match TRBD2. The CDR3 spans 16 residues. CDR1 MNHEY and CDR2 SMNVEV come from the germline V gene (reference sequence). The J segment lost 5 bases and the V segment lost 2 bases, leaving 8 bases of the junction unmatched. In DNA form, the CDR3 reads TGTGCCAGCAGTTTAGTTGCTAGCGGGAGCGGGGAGACCCAGTACTTC. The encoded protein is CASSLVASGSGETQYF.

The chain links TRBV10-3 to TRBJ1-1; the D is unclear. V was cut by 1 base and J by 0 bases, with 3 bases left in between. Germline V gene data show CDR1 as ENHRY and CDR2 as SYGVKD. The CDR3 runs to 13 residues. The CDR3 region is CAISEWMNTEAFF. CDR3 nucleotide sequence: TGTGCCATCAGTGAGTGGATGAACACTGAAGCTTTCTTT.

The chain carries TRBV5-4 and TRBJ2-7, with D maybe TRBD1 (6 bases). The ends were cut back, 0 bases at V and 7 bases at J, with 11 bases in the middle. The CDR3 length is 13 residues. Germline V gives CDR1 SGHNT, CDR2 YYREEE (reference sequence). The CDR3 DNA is TGTGCCAGCAGCTTGGACAGGGTGGGGGAGCAGTACTTC. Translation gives CASSLDRVGEQYF.

The CDR3 coding sequence is TGTGCCATCAGGGGGAAACAGGGAGTGGGCTACGAGCAGTACTTC. It specifies CAIRGKQGVGYEQYF. V and J are TRBV10-3 and TRBJ2-7, with D possibly being TRBD1 (6 bases). This CDR3 is built from 15 residues. Germline-derived CDR1 and CDR2 are ENHRY and SYGVKD. Trimming shortened V by 6 bases and J by 3 bases, and 18 bases separated the two germline ends.

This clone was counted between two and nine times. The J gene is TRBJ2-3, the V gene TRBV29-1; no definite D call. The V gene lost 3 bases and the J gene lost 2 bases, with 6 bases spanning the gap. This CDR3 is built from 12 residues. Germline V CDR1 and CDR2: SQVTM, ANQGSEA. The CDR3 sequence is CSVDRLTDTQYF. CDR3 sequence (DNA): TGCAGCGTTGACAGGCTCACAGATACGCAGTATTTT.

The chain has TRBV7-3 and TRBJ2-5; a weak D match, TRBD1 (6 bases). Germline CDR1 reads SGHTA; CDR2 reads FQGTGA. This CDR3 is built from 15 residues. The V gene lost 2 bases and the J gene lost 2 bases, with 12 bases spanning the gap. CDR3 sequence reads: CASSLGRGLQETQYF. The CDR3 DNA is TGTGCCAGCAGCTTAGGCAGGGGCCTGCAAGAGACCCAGTACTTC.

CDR3 nucleotides: TGTGCCAGCAGTTTTAAGAGGGCCCTAAGCACAGATACGCAGTATTTT. Protein: CASSFKRALSTDTQYF. V and J are TRBV28 and TRBJ2-3; D is perhaps TRBD2 (5 bases). Trimming took off 3 bases at V and 0 bases at J, with 13 bases between the two ends. From germline, CDR1 is MDHEN and CDR2 SYDVKM. The CDR3 totals 16 residues. Filled out from reference TRBV28 and TRBJ2-3, the complete variable domain reads DVKVTQSSRYLVKRTGEKVFLECVQDMDHENMFWYRQDPGLGLRLIYFSYDVKMKEKGDIPEGYSVSREKKERFSLILESASTNQTSMYLCASSFKRALSTDTQYFGPGTRLTVL.

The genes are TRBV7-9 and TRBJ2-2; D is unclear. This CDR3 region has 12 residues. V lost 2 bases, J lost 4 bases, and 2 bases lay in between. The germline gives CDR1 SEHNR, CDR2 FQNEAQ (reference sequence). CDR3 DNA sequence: TGTGCCAGCAGCTTAATCACCGGGGAGCTGTTTTTT. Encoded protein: CASSLITGELFF.

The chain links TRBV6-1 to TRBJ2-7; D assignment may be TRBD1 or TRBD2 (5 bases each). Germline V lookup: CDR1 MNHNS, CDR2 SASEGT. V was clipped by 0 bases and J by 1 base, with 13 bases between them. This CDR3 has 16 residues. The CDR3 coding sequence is TGTGCCAGCAGTGAAGCCGGGACCCAGCAATCCTACGAGCAGTACTTC. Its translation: CASSEAGTQQSYEQYF.

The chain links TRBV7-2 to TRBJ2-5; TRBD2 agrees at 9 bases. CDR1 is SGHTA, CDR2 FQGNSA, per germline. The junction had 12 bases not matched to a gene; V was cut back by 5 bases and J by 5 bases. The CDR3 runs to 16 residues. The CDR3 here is CASSLTGTSLWETQYF. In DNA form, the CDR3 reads TGTGCCAGCAGCCTCACCGGGACTAGCTTATGGGAGACCCAGTACTTC.

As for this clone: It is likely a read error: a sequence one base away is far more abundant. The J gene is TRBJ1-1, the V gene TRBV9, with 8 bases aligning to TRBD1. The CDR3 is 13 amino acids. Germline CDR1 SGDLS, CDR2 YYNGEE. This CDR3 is CASSDRGDTGAFF. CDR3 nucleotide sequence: TGTGCCAGCAGCGACAGGGGGGACACTGGAGCTTTCTTT. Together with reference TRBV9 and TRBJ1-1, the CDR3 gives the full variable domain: DSGVTQTPKHLITATGQRVTLRCSPRSGDLSVYWYQQSLDQGLQFLIQYYNGEERAKGNILERFSAQQFPDLHSELNLSSLELGDSALYFCASSDRGDTGAFFGQGTRLTVV.

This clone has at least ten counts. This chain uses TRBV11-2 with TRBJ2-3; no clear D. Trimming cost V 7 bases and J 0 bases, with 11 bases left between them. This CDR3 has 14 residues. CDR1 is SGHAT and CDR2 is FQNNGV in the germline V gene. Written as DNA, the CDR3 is TGTGCCAGCACCTCCTTCGGCAGCACAGATACGCAGTATTTT. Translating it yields CASTSFGSTDTQYF.

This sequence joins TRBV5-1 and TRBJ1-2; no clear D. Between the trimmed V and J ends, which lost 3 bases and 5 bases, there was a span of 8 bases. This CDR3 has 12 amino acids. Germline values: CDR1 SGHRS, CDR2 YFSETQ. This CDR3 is CASSSTGYGYTF. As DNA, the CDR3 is TGCGCCAGCAGCTCTACGGGTTATGGCTACACCTTC. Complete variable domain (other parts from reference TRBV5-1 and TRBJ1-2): KAGVTQTPRYLIKTRGQQVTLSCSPISGHRSVSWYQQTPGQGLQFLFEYFSETQRNKGNFPGRFSGRQFSNSRSEMNVSTLELGDSALYLCASSSTGYGYTFGSGTRLTVV.

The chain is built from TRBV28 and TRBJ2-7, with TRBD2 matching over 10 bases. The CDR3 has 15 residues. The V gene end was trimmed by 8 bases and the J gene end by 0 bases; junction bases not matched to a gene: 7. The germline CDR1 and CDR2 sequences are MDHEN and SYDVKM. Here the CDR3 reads CASRGLAVSSYEQYF. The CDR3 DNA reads TGTGCCAGCCGAGGACTAGCGGTGAGCTCCTACGAGCAGTACTTC.

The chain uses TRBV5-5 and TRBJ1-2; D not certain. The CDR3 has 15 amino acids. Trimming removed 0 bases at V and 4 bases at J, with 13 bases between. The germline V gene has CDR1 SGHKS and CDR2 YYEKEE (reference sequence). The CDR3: CASSLEPGRSYGYTF. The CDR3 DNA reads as TGTGCCAGCAGCTTGGAGCCAGGCAGGTCCTATGGCTACACCTTC.

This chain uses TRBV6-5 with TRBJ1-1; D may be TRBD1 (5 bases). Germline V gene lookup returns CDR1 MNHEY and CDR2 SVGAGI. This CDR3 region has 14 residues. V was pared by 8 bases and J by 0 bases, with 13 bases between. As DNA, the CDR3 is TGTGCCAGCCCCACGGGGGGTCTGAACACTGAAGCTTTCTTT. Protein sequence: CASPTGGLNTEAFF.

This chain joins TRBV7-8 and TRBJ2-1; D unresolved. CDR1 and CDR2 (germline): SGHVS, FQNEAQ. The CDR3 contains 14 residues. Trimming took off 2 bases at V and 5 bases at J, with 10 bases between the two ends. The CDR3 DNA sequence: TGTGCCAGCAGCTTAAAACAACAAAACAATGAGCAGTTCTTC. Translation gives CASSLKQQNNEQFF.

CDR3 loop: CASSEERGIDGYTF. CDR3 sequence (DNA): TGTGCCAGCAGTGAAGAACGGGGGATTGATGGCTACACCTTC. The V call is TRBV2, the J call TRBJ1-2, with TRBD1 as a possible D gene (5 bases). V lost 1 base and J lost 6, with 12 bases in between. This CDR3 region has 14 residues. Germline CDR1 reads SNHLY; CDR2 reads FYNNEI.

CDR3 coding DNA: TGTGCCAGCAGCTCCGACTACCCCGCCTACAATGAGCAGTTCTTC. Residues: CASSSDYPAYNEQFF. The chain is built from TRBV7-9 and TRBJ2-1; possibly TRBD2 for D (5 bases). Trimming took off 4 bases at V and 2 bases at J, with 12 bases between the two ends. CDR1 and CDR2 from the germline V gene are SEHNR and FQNEAQ (reference sequence). The CDR3 has 15 residues.

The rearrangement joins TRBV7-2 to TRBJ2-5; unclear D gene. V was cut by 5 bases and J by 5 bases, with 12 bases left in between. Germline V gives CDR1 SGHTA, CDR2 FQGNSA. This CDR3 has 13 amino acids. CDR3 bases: TGTGCCAGCAGCCCGGGTGGGTCGGAGACCCAGTACTTC. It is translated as CASSPGGSETQYF.

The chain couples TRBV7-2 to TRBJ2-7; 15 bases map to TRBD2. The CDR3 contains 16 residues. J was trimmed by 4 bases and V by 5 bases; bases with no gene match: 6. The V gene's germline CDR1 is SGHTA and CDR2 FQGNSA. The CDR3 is CASSTGTSGRLYEQYF. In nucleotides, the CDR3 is TGTGCCAGCAGCACTGGGACTAGCGGGAGGTTGTACGAGCAGTACTTC.

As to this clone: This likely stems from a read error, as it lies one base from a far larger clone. CDR3 nucleotide sequence: TGTGCCAGCAGCCCGGGCGGTTGGCAGTATTTT. Protein sequence: CASSPGGWQYF. This chain links TRBV6-5 with TRBJ2-3; D gene uncertain. Trimming took 6 bases from V and 11 from J, leaving 12 bases between them. Germline V lookup: CDR1 MNHEY, CDR2 SVGAGI. This CDR3 spans 11 amino acids.

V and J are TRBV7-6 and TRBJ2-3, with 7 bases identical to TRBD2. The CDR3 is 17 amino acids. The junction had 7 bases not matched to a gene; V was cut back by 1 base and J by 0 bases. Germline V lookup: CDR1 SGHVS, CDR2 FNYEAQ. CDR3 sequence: CASSLEYSSGSTDTQYF. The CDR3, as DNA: TGTGCCAGCAGCTTAGAGTATAGTAGCGGGAGCACAGATACGCAGTATTTT.

CDR3 bases: TGTGCCAGCAGCCGGAACAAAATTGCCGAGCAGTACTTC. Translated: CASSRNKIAEQYF. The chain couples TRBV7-9 to TRBJ2-7; D is undetermined. This CDR3 contains 13 residues. V was pared by 5 bases and J by 6 bases, with 14 bases between. Germline CDR1 is SEHNR and CDR2 is FQNEAQ (reference sequence).

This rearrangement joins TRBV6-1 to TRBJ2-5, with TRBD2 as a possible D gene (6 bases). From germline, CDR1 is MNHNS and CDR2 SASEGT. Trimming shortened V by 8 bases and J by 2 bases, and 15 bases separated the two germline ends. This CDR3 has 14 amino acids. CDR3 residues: CASVLGGPQETQYF. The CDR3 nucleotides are TGTGCCAGCGTACTGGGAGGTCCACAAGAGACCCAGTACTTC.